This is a list of T cell receptor beta chains from one sample in a study of identical twins. TCRdb analysed the 5' RACE reads with MiXCR anew, one entry per CDR3 protein. The top ten clones hold roughly 9% of a sample with fewer than 450,000 distinct CDR3 sequences, roughly 9% of them seen once. The source material was naive T cells sorted from blood. The receptor source for this set is a woman aged 50 to 60 in good health. The CDR3 runs from the conserved cysteine through the conserved F or W. Fields, in order: D gene, V gene, J gene, clone size, CDR3 DNA, CDR3 protein. The D gene is left open where the match is weak. Where a row states a size, it is once, few, many or the class of an expanded clone; other rows omit it.

>.|TRBV3-1|TRBJ2-7|few
TGTGCCAGCAGCCGCCCGGGACTGCGGACATCCTACGAGCAGTACTTC
CASSRPGLRTSYEQYF
>.|TRBV10-3|TRBJ1-5|many
TGTGCCATCAGCCAAGGGGCGGGAGCCCAGCATTTT
CAISQGAGAQHF
>.|TRBV25-1|TRBJ2-1|few
TGTGCCACCTACGGGACATTAACCTATGAGCAGTTCTTC
CATYGTLTYEQFF
>TRBD2|TRBV4-2|TRBJ2-2|many
TGTGCCAGCAGCCCCGGGAGGCACACCGGGGAGCTGTTTTTT
CASSPGRHTGELFF
>TRBD1|TRBV24-1|TRBJ2-1|few
TGTGCCACCAGTGAACCCGACAGGGGATCGGGTAATGAGCAGTTCTTC
CATSEPDRGSGNEQFF
>.|TRBV29-1|TRBJ2-5|many
TGCAGCGTACGGGAGATCGGAGAGACCCAGTACTTC
CSVREIGETQYF
>.|TRBV20-1|TRBJ1-5|.
TGCAGTGCTCACATCAGCAATCAGCCCCAGCATTTT
CSAHISNQPQHF
>.|TRBV20-1|TRBJ2-5|few
TGCAGTGCCAATCGAGCTAGCACAAACCAAGAGACCCAGTACTTC
CSANRASTNQETQYF
>.|TRBV4-1|TRBJ2-1|few
TGCGCCAGCAGCCAAGAGCCGGGACGGGAGGAGCAGTTCTTC
CASSQEPGREEQFF
>TRBD2|TRBV5-1|TRBJ2-1|few
TGCGCCAGCAGCTTGGCCCTAGCGGGAATCTCCTACAATGAGCAGTTCTTC
CASSLALAGISYNEQFF
>.|TRBV6-1|TRBJ1-5|.
TGTGCCAGCTTGGGTACTGGCAATCAGCCCCAGCATTTT
CASLGTGNQPQHF
>TRBD1|TRBV24-1|TRBJ2-3|few
TGTGCCACCAGTGATCCTCCCGGGACAGGGACAGATACGCAGTATTTT
CATSDPPGTGTDTQYF
>.|TRBV29-1|TRBJ2-7|.
TGCAGCGTTGATTGGGGAGACTACGAGCAGTACTTC
CSVDWGDYEQYF
>.|TRBV12-3/TRBV12-4|TRBJ1-3|few
TGTGCCAGCAGTTATAACTACCCCGGGACCCTCTCTGGAAACACCATATATTTT
CASSYNYPGTLSGNTIYF
>.|TRBV11-2|TRBJ2-5|.
TGTGCCAGCCGCAGGGCGGGGCTCTTGGAGACCCAGTACTTC
CASRRAGLLETQYF
>.|TRBV14|TRBJ2-1|.
TGTGCCAGCAGCCAATTTACTCGGGGGCGACAGATCCACAATGAGCAGTTCTTC
CASSQFTRGRQIHNEQFF
>.|TRBV5-1|TRBJ1-1|few
TGCGCCAGCAGCCCGAGGACAAGGCTACGAGGTGGTGAAGCTTTCTTT
CASSPRTRLRGGEAFF
>TRBD1|TRBV9|TRBJ1-1|.
TGTGCCAGCAGCACCCGTGGACAGGGGGAGGCTGAAGCTTTCTTT
CASSTRGQGEAEAFF
>TRBD1|TRBV12-3/TRBV12-4|TRBJ1-6|.
TGTGCCAGCAGCTTCTCGGGACAGGGTTATTCACCCCTCCACTTT
CASSFSGQGYSPLHF
>.|TRBV11-2|TRBJ1-3|.
TGTGCCAGCAGCTTAGTCGGTTTCTCTGGAAACACCATATATTTT
CASSLVGFSGNTIYF
>.|TRBV5-1|TRBJ1-6|few
TGCGCCAGCAGGCTATACAGGGCTTCACCCCTCCACTTT
CASRLYRASPLHF
>.|TRBV7-9|TRBJ2-7|.
TGTGCCAGCATCTCGTCTCTTACCCCTCTCTACGAGCAGTACTTC
CASISSLTPLYEQYF
>TRBD1|TRBV14|TRBJ2-5|few
TGTGCCAGCAGCCAGGCACGGACAGGGGCGCTTGGGACCCAGTACTTC
CASSQARTGALGTQYF
>.|TRBV6-2/TRBV6-3|TRBJ2-1|many
TGTGCCAGCGGAGGCGGTAATGAGCAGTTCTTC
CASGGGNEQFF
>.|TRBV7-3|TRBJ2-4|few
TGTGCCAGCAGCTTAATTGGAGGGGCCAAAAACATTCAGTACTTC
CASSLIGGAKNIQYF
>TRBD2|TRBV5-1|TRBJ2-5|few
TGCGCCAGCAGCCTGGGACTAGCGGGAGGTAGAGAGACCCAGTACTTC
CASSLGLAGGRETQYF
>TRBD2|TRBV3-1|TRBJ2-1|few
TGTGCCAGCAGCCTAACTAGCGAGTACAATGAGCAGTTCTTC
CASSLTSEYNEQFF
>TRBD1|TRBV24-1|TRBJ1-2|many
TGTGCCGCCGGGACAGGGTTATCAAACTATGGCTACACCTTC
CAAGTGLSNYGYTF
>TRBD1|TRBV5-6|TRBJ1-5|few
TGTGCCAGCAGACGGACAGGGTCTGGCAATCAGCCCCAGCATTTT
CASRRTGSGNQPQHF
>.|TRBV19|TRBJ1-5|.
TGTGCCAGTAGTATAGGGACGGCGATCAATCAGCCCCAGCATTTT
CASSIGTAINQPQHF
>TRBD2|TRBV20-1|TRBJ2-7|.
TGCAGTGCTAGCGGGACTAGCGGGAGGGATTCCTACGAGCAGTACTTC
CSASGTSGRDSYEQYF
>TRBD2|TRBV24-1|TRBJ2-3|many
TGTGCCACCAGTGATTTAACCGGGACTAGAGCAGATACGCAGTATTTT
CATSDLTGTRADTQYF
>TRBD2|TRBV19|TRBJ2-7|.
TGTGCCAGTAGTATAAAGCGGGGGGGACAGCTAACCTACGAGCAGTACTTC
CASSIKRGGQLTYEQYF
>.|TRBV10-3|TRBJ2-2|many
TGTGCCATCAGTGGGAGGGACGACCTCACCGGGGAGCTGTTTTTT
CAISGRDDLTGELFF
>.|TRBV12-3/TRBV12-4|TRBJ2-2|many
TGTGCCAGCAGCTTAGGGGCAGGGTCCACCGGGGAGCTGTTTTTT
CASSLGAGSTGELFF
>TRBD2|TRBV5-1|TRBJ2-7|few
TGCGCCAGCAGCTTGGGACTAGCGGGCCTCGAATCCACCTACGAGCAGTACTTC
CASSLGLAGLESTYEQYF
>.|TRBV7-2|TRBJ1-1|many
TGTGCCAGCAGCTTAGACTGGACTGAAGCTTTCTTT
CASSLDWTEAFF
>TRBD2|TRBV6-5|TRBJ2-2|.
TGTGCCAGCAGTTACGGTCCGCGGGAGCTCATCGGGGAGCTGTTTTTT
CASSYGPRELIGELFF
>.|TRBV20-1|TRBJ2-1|.
TGCAGTGCTAGAGAAAGCGGGCGAAGGTACAATGAGCAGTTCTTC
CSARESGRRYNEQFF
>.|TRBV5-5|TRBJ1-1|.
TGTGCCAGCAGCCTTACGACCCTGAACACTGAAGCTTTCTTT
CASSLTTLNTEAFF
>.|TRBV5-1|TRBJ2-2|few
TGCGCCAGCAGCAACTCGGAAGCCACCGGGGAGCTGTTTTTT
CASSNSEATGELFF